The clone carrying this TCR beta chain was recorded once. Its antigen is unidentified. Sequencing used immunoSEQ multiplex PCR; TCRdb keeps in-frame clones, though not all of them. Of about 98,000 clones in the sample, roughly nine tenths were seen once. This entry is derived from a study of cytomegalovirus exposure and HLA in healthy donors. Study as a whole: In a later analysis, it was reported that the 110 or so validation repertoires had been produced on the same platform as the roughly 650 repertoires belonging to the first cohort.

Study outcomes and limitations: Published work reported that the classifier diagnosed cytomegalovirus status with high specificity and sensitivity. The study designated fewer than 200 TCR beta chains cytomegalovirus-associated. For most TCR sequences rarity was the rule, although some public TCRs occurred in many donors.

The germline gives CDR1 MNHEY, CDR2 SMNVEV (reference sequence). The junction had 7 bases not matched to a gene; V was cut back by 2 bases and J by 7 bases. There are 14 residues in the CDR3. Sequencing was carried out using PBMCs. This clonotype was sampled from a man between 18 and 35 years old in good health and CMV-seropositive. This sequence joins TRBV27 and TRBJ1-2, with 7 bases fitting TRBD1. The CDR3 DNA sequence: TGTGCCAGCAGTTTACAGGGGGGTCGTCTTGGCTACACCTTC. It yields the protein CASSLQGGRLGYTF.